This entry lists 25 T cell receptor beta chains sequenced from one sample in a study of cytomegalovirus exposure and HLA in healthy donors. Only in-frame clones appear in the TCRdb table, and some are missing; sequencing was by immunoSEQ multiplex PCR. There are around 300,000 clones in the sample; roughly 87% occur only once, and roughly 1.2% lies in the top ten. The sequencing sample was made of PBMCs. All receptors derive from a woman aged 25 to 39 in good health and CMV-seropositive.

V is TRBV28 and J is TRBJ2-1; D possibly matches TRBD1 or TRBD2 (6 bases each). The V gene lost 8 bases and the J gene lost 9 bases, with 17 bases spanning the gap. The CDR3 covers 13 residues. The germline V gene has CDR1 MDHEN and CDR2 SYDVKM. The CDR3 sequence is CASVIGGNSEQFF. The CDR3 coding sequence is TGTGCCAGCGTGATAGGGGGGAACAGTGAGCAGTTCTTC.

This chain uses TRBV29-1 with TRBJ2-7; possibly TRBD1 for D (5 bases). The CDR3 sequence is 11 residues long. Trimming pared 5 bases from V and 3 bases from J, leaving 8 bases between. Germline-derived CDR1 and CDR2 are SQVTM and ANQGSEA. DNA of the CDR3: TGCAGCGTTAGGGGCGGCTACGAGCAGTACTTC. Translated, it gives CSVRGGYEQYF.

This clone was seen just once. The chain uses TRBV4-1 and TRBJ2-1, with D unresolved. The CDR3 consists of 14 residues. V gave up 1 base and J gave up 6 bases, with 10 bases separating them. In germline, CDR1 is MGHRA, CDR2 YSYEKL. In nucleotides, the CDR3 is TGCGCCAGCAGCCAAGTAGGAGTTGGCAATGAGCAGTTCTTC. Translated: CASSQVGVGNEQFF.

This chain connects TRBV10-3 to TRBJ1-5; TRBD1 agrees at 10 bases. The CDR3 runs to 15 residues. Trimming cost V 5 bases and J 7 bases; bases outside gene matches: 8. Germline V lookup: CDR1 ENHRY, CDR2 SYGVKD. The CDR3 DNA is TGTGCCATCAGTCCCGACAGGGGGCAGGGACAGCCCCAGCATTTT. Translation gives CAISPDRGQGQPQHF.

The genes are TRBV6-1 and TRBJ1-5; D not certain. Per germline, CDR1 MNHNS and CDR2 SASEGT. The CDR3 spans 15 residues. The V and J ends lost 4 bases and 2 bases respectively, with 12 bases between them. CDR3 in DNA: TGTGCCAGCAGTGCTTACGCGGCAGGCAATCAGCCCCAGCATTTT. Translated: CASSAYAAGNQPQHF.

J is TRBJ2-3 and V is TRBV6-1; TRBD2 matches at 10 bases. The germline V gene encodes CDR1 MNHNS and CDR2 SASEGT. Unmatched junction bases numbered 8, after V lost 2 bases and J lost 6 bases. The CDR3 runs to 16 residues. CDR3 nucleotide sequence: TGTGCCAGCAGTGAAACCCTAGCGGGGGTAGCGGATACGCAGTATTTT. It is translated as CASSETLAGVADTQYF.

The chain combines TRBV13 with TRBJ1-6; D uncertain. The V and J ends lost 5 bases and 2 bases respectively, with 16 bases between them. Germline assignment: CDR1 PRHDT and CDR2 FYEKMQ (reference sequence). The CDR3 contains 17 residues. The CDR3 bases are TGTGCCAGCAGCCCCGCCCCTACGGCGGCCTATAATTCACCCCTCCACTTT. Its protein is CASSPAPTAAYNSPLHF.

This clone was counted a few times. V and J are TRBV28 and TRBJ1-2; D gene ambiguous. Trimming shortened V by 8 bases and J by 7 bases, and 14 bases separated the two germline ends. Germline CDR1 and CDR2: MDHEN and SYDVKM. The CDR3 runs to 12 residues. The CDR3 region is CASRSGVFGYTF. The CDR3 DNA sequence: TGTGCCAGCCGCTCAGGTGTGTTTGGCTACACCTTC.

The chain uses TRBV7-9 and TRBJ2-5; weak D call: TRBD2 (5 bases). This CDR3 region has 14 residues. CDR1 and CDR2 from the germline V gene are SEHNR and FQNEAQ (reference sequence). V lost 0 bases and J lost 2, with 7 bases in between. CDR3 protein: CASSLASGQETQYF. CDR3 in DNA: TGTGCCAGCAGCTTAGCCAGCGGACAAGAGACCCAGTACTTC.

The chain has TRBV20-1 and TRBJ1-1; D gene unclear. Germline CDR1 DFQATT, CDR2 SNEGSKA (reference sequence). Trimming cost V 7 bases and J 5 bases, with 11 bases left between them. The CDR3 consists of 11 residues. Written as DNA, the CDR3 is TGCAGTGTCCGACCTGGGACTGAAGCTTTCTTT. Its protein is CSVRPGTEAFF.

V and J are TRBV19 and TRBJ1-2, with a tentative D call TRBD1 (6 bases). The CDR3 totals 16 residues. In germline, CDR1 is LNHDA, CDR2 SQIVND (reference sequence). V gave up 4 bases and J gave up 4 bases, with 19 bases separating them. CDR3 region: CASSKGQTRVGYGYTF. In nucleotides, the CDR3 is TGTGCCAGTAGTAAAGGACAGACGCGGGTGGGCTATGGCTACACCTTC.

The chain links TRBV4-3 to TRBJ2-5, with 9 bases aligning to TRBD1. V shed 0 bases and J 6 bases; nucleotides not matched to a gene: 11. This CDR3 has 17 amino acids. Germline CDR1 LGHNA, CDR2 YSLEER. Written as DNA, the CDR3 is TGCGCCAGCAGCCAAGACACCGACAGGGGGATCGTAAAGACCCAGTACTTC. Amino acids: CASSQDTDRGIVKTQYF.

Comment on this clone: The sample has other DNA sequences that encode this CDR3 too. The genes are TRBV27 and TRBJ1-6, with no clear D. CDR1 is MNHEY, CDR2 SMNVEV, per germline (reference sequence). This CDR3 is 12 amino acids long. The V end was cut by 8 bases, the J end by 7 bases, with 9 bases between. The DNA for the CDR3 is TGTGCCAGCCGAGATCGCAATTCACCCCTCCACTTT. It translates to CASRDRNSPLHF.

The chain uses TRBV28 and TRBJ2-7; the D call may be TRBD1 or TRBD2 (7 bases each). Trimming shortened V by 7 bases and J by 2 bases, and 24 bases separated the two germline ends. The CDR3 totals 17 residues. CDR1 is MDHEN and CDR2 is SYDVKM in the germline V gene. CDR3 region: CASKSLPGLQGTYEQYF. CDR3 DNA: TGTGCCAGCAAATCCCTTCCGGGACTACAGGGGACCTACGAGCAGTACTTC.

This chain uses TRBV5-1 with TRBJ2-7; 10 bases agree with TRBD1. The J segment lost 3 bases and the V segment lost 5 bases, leaving 8 bases of the junction unmatched. This CDR3 contains 15 residues. CDR1 and CDR2 (germline): SGHRS, YFSETQ. The CDR3 loop is CASSRSGTGDYEQYF. DNA of the CDR3: TGCGCCAGCAGTAGATCCGGGACAGGGGACTACGAGCAGTACTTC.

This clone has only a few counts. The gene calls are TRBV27 and TRBJ2-6, with 9 nucleotides matching TRBD1. This CDR3 region has 20 residues. Germline CDR1 reads MNHEY; CDR2 reads SMNVEV (reference sequence). V dropped 6 bases and J dropped 0; count of bases not matched to a gene: 15. This CDR3 is CASSLALGQGIGSGANVLTF. As DNA, the CDR3 is TGTGCCAGCAGCTTAGCGTTGGGACAGGGAATCGGCTCTGGGGCCAACGTCCTGACTTTC.

The rearrangement joins TRBV5-8 to TRBJ2-7; TRBD1 matches 10 bases. Trimming at V came to 5 bases and at J to 6 bases, leaving 8 bases not matched to a gene. Germline V gene data show CDR1 as SGHTS and CDR2 as YDEGEE. This CDR3 has 14 amino acids. The CDR3 loop is CASRRQGASLEQYF. As DNA, the CDR3 is TGTGCCAGCAGACGACAGGGGGCTTCACTCGAGCAGTACTTC.

The chain joins TRBV4-2 to TRBJ2-1; the match to TRBD1 covers 8 bases. The CDR3 loop spans 13 amino acids. Germline V gene lookup returns CDR1 LGHNA and CDR2 YNFKEQ. The trim removed 5 bases at V and 6 bases at J, leaving 3 bases unmatched. The CDR3 DNA reads TGTGCCAGCAGCGCCAGGGGGCTCAATGAGCAGTTCTTC. It specifies CASSARGLNEQFF.

This chain uses TRBV11-3 with TRBJ2-2; 8 positions agree with TRBD1. V gave up 2 bases and J gave up 5 bases; unmatched junction bases: 7. The CDR3 contains 16 residues. Per germline, CDR1 SGHNT and CDR2 YENEEA. The CDR3 nucleotides are TGTGCCAGCAGCTTATTTGGGCAGGGGGCGACCGGGGAGCTGTTTTTT. This translates into CASSLFGQGATGELFF.

The gene calls are TRBV5-1 and TRBJ2-1, with D possibly TRBD1 on 5 matching bases. Germline lookup yields CDR1 SGHRS and CDR2 YFSETQ. Trimming stripped 6 bases from V and 9 bases from J, with 19 bases between. The CDR3 spans 14 residues. Here the CDR3 DNA reads TGCGCCAGCACCCCTGGGGCTAGAAGTTCTGAGCAGTTCTTC. It codes for CASTPGARSSEQFF.

The chain joins TRBV2 to TRBJ1-4; D is uncertain. The CDR3 has 12 residues. Trimming pared 6 bases from V and 7 bases from J, leaving 9 bases between. Germline CDR1 is SNHLY and CDR2 is FYNNEI. The CDR3 spells CASSLDLEKLFF. Written as DNA, the CDR3 is TGTGCCAGCAGCCTGGACCTTGAAAAACTGTTTTTT. Combining the CDR3 with reference TRBV2 and TRBJ1-4 gives the whole variable domain EPEVTQTPSHQVTQMGQEVILRCVPISNHLYFYWYRQILGQKVEFLVSFYNNEISEKSEIFDDQFSVERPDGSNFTLKIRSTKLEDSAMYFCASSLDLEKLFFGSGTQLSVL.

The rearrangement joins TRBV28 to TRBJ2-7, with D unclear. Per the germline V gene, CDR1 is MDHEN and CDR2 is SYDVKM. This CDR3 has 12 residues. The V gene lost 3 bases and the J gene lost 1 base, with 4 bases spanning the gap. CDR3 sequence reads: CASSLVSYEQYF. The CDR3 nucleotides are TGTGCCAGCAGTTTGGTTTCCTACGAGCAGTACTTC.

The chain employs TRBV5-4 and TRBJ2-7; D is undetermined. In germline, CDR1 is SGHNT, CDR2 YYREEE (reference sequence). This CDR3 is 12 amino acids long. Trimming removed 4 bases at V and 0 bases at J, with 5 bases between. The CDR3 protein is CASSGLSYEQYF. DNA for the CDR3: TGTGCCAGCAGCGGCCTCTCCTACGAGCAGTACTTC.

The chain couples TRBV9 to TRBJ1-2; 7 bases are shared with TRBD1. CDR3 length: 15 residues. Germline V gene lookup returns CDR1 SGDLS and CDR2 YYNGEE. With V trimmed by 3 bases and J by 4 bases, 9 bases remained unmatched. For the CDR3, the DNA is TGTGCCAGCAGCGCCCAGACAGGGTTTATCTATGGCTACACCTTC. Translating it yields CASSAQTGFIYGYTF.

V gene TRBV7-9 combines with J gene TRBJ1-2; D not certain. Trimming took off 1 base at V and 5 bases at J, with 5 bases between the two ends. Germline V gene lookup returns CDR1 SEHNR and CDR2 FQNEAQ (reference sequence). There are 12 residues in the CDR3. This CDR3 reads CASSLVGYGYTF. CDR3 in DNA: TGTGCCAGCAGCTTAGTGGGTTATGGCTACACCTTC.